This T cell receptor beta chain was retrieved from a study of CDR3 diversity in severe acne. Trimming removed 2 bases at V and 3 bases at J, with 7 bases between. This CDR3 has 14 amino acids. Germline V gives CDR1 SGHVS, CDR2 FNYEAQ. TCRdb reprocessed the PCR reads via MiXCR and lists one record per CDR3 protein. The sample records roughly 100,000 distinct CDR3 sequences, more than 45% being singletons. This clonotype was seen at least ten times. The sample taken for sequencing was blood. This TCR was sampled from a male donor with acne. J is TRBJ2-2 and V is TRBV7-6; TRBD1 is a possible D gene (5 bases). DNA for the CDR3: TGTGCCAGCAGCTTAAAGGGGTACACCGGGGAGCTGTTTTTT. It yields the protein CASSLKGYTGELFF.